A few counts support the clone carrying this T cell receptor (beta chain). This sample is part of a study of blood T cell repertoires in COVID-19. The CDR3 runs to 12 residues. V lost 5 bases to trimming and J lost 8 bases, with 12 bases between them. Clones were read by immunoSEQ multiplex PCR, and TCRdb kept only the in-frame ones, dropping some. Among around 200,000 clones listed, approximately 80% were seen once. J is TRBJ1-2 and V is TRBV12-3 or TRBV12-4; D possibly corresponds to TRBD1 (5 bases). The TCR originated in a woman aged 40 to 50 with COVID-19, enrolled during active disease. What was sequenced was peripheral blood. In nucleotides, the CDR3 is TGTGCCAGCAGTCTATCGCAGGGAGGCTACACCTTC. Amino acid sequence: CASSLSQGGYTF.